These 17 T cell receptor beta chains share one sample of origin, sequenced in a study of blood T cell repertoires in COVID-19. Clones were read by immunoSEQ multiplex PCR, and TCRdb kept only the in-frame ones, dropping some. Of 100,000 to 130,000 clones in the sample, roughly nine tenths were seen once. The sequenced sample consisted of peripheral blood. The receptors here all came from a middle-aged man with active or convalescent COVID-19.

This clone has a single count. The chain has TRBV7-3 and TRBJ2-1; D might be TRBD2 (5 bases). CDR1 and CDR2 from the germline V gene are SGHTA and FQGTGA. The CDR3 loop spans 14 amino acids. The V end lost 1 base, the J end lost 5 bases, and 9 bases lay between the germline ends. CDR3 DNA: TGTGCCAGCAGCTTAAAAAGCGGTAACAATGAGCAGTTCTTC. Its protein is CASSLKSGNNEQFF.

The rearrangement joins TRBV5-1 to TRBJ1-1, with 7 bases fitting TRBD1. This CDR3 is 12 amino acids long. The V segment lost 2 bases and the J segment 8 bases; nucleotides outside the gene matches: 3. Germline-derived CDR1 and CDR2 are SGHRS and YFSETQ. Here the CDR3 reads CASSFSTGEAFF. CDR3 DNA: TGCGCCAGCAGCTTCTCGACAGGGGAAGCTTTCTTT.

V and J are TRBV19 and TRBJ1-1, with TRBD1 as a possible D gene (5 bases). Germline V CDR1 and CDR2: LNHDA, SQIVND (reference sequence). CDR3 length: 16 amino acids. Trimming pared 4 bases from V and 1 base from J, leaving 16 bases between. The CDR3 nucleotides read TGTGCCAGTAGTAGCAAGGCGATCGGGGGGAACACTGAAGCTTTCTTT. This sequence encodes CASSSKAIGGNTEAFF.

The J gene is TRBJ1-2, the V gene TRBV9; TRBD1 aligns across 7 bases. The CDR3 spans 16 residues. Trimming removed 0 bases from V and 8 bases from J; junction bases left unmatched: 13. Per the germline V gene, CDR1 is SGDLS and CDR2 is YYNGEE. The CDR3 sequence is CASSVAEGALQGGYTF. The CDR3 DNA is TGTGCCAGCAGCGTAGCTGAGGGGGCTCTACAAGGGGGCTACACCTTC.

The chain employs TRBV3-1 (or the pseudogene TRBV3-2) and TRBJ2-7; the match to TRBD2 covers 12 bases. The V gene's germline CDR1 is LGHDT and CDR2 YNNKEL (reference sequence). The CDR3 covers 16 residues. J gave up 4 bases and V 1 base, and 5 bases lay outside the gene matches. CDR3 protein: CASSQATSGRQYEQYF. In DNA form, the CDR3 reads TGTGCCAGCAGCCAAGCTACTAGCGGGAGGCAATACGAGCAGTACTTC.

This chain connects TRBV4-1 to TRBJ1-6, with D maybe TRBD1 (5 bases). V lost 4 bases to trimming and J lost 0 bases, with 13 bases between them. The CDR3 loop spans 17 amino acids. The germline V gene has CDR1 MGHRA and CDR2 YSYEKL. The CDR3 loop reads CASSLRGGSSYNSPLHF. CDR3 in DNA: TGCGCCAGCAGCCTACGCGGGGGAAGCTCCTATAATTCACCCCTCCACTTT.

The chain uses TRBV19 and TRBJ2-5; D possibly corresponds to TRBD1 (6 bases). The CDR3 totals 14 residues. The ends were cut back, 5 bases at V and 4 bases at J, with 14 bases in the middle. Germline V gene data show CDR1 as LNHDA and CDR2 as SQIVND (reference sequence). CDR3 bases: TGTGCCAGTAGTCCACAGGGATACCGAGAGACCCAGTACTTC. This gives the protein CASSPQGYRETQYF.

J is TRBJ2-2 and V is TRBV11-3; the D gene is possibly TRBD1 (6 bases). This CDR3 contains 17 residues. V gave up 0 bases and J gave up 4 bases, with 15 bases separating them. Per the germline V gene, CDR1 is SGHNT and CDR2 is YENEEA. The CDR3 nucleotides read TGTGCCAGCAGCTTAGACCTATGGGGGACACCCACCGGGGAGCTGTTTTTT. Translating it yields CASSLDLWGTPTGELFF.

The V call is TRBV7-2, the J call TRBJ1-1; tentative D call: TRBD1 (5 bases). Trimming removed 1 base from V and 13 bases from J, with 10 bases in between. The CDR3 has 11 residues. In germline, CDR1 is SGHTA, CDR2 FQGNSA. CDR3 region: CASSLVSQGFF. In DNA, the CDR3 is TGTGCCAGCAGCTTAGTTTCTCAGGGTTTCTTT.

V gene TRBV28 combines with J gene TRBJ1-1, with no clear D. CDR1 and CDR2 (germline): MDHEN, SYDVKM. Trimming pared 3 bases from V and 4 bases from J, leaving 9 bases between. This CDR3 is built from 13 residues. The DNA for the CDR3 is TGTGCCAGCAGTTTTGGAGCTGCCACTGAAGCTTTCTTT. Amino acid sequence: CASSFGAATEAFF.

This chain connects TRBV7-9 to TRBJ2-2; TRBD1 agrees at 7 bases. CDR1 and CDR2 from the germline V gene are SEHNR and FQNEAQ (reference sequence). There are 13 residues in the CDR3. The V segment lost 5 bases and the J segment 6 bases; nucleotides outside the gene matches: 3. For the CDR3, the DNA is TGTGCCAGCAGCCCGACAGGGCCCGGGGAGCTGTTTTTT. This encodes CASSPTGPGELFF.

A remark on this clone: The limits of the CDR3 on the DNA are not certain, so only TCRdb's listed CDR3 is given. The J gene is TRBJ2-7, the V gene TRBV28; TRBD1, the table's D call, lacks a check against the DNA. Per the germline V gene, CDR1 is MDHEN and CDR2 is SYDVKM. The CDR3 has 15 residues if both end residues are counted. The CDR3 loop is CASSSSDTEFYEQYF.

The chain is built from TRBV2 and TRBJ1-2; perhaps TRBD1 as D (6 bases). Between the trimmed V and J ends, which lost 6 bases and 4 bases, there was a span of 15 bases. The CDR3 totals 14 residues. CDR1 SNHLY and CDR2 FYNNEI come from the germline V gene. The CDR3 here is CASRSPGQGYGYTF. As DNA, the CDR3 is TGTGCCAGCAGATCCCCGGGACAAGGCTATGGCTACACCTTC.

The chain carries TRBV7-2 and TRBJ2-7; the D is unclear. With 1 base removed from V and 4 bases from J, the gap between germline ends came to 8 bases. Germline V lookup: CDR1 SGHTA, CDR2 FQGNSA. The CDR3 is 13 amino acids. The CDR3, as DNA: TGTGCCAGCAGCTTAGTTCAGGAATACGAGCAGTACTTC. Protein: CASSLVQEYEQYF.

CDR3 residues: CASSLPHSVEQYF. The CDR3 DNA reads TGTGCCAGCAGTTTACCCCATTCGGTCGAGCAGTACTTC. The chain is built from TRBV28 and TRBJ2-7; no clear D gene. Deletions cut 2 bases from V and 6 bases from J, with 11 bases between. CDR1 MDHEN and CDR2 SYDVKM come from the germline V gene. CDR3 size: 13 residues.

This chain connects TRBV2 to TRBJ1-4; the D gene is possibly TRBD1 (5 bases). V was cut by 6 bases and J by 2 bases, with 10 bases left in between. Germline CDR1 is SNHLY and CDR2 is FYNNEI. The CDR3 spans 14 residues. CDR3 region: CASSLQGTNEKLFF. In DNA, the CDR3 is TGTGCCAGCAGCCTCCAGGGTACTAATGAAAAACTGTTTTTT.

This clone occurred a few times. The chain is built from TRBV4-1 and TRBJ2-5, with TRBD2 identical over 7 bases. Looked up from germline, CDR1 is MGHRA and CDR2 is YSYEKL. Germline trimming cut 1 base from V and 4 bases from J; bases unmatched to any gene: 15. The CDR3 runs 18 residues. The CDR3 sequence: CASSQGILGGGPGETQYF. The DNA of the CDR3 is TGCGCCAGCAGCCAAGGGATCCTGGGGGGAGGGCCGGGAGAGACCCAGTACTTC.